This T cell receptor beta chain is from a study of blood T cells in healthy people across ages. From germline, CDR1 is SNHLY and CDR2 FYNNEI. CDR3 length equals 17 residues. Trimming took 1 base from V and 7 from J; bases not matched to a gene: 12. For the second PCR, which ran for about 7 to 11 cycles, a sample-barcoded 5' primer and a J-beta primer mix were used. TCRdb analysed the 5' RACE reads with MiXCR anew, one entry per CDR3 protein. The sample contains about 750,000 distinct CDR3 sequences, 50% to 65% of which appear only once. The sample taken for sequencing was blood. This clonotype was obtained from a man of 80 years or more in good health. V and J are TRBV2 and TRBJ2-1, with 8 bases lining up with TRBD2. The DNA of the CDR3 is TGTGCCAGCAGTGAAGTTGGTTCGGGAGGGGGGGGAAATGAGCAGTTCTTC. Amino acid sequence: CASSEVGSGGGGNEQFF.